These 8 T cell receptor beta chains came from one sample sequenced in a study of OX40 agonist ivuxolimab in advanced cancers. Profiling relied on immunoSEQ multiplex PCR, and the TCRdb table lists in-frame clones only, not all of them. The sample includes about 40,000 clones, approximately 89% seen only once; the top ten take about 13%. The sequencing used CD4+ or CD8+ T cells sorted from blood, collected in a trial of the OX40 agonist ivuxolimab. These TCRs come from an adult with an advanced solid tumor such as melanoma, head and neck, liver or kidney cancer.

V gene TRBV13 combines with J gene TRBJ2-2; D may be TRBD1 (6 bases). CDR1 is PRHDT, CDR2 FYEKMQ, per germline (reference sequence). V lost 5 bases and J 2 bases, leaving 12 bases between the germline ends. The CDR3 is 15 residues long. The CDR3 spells CASSRGHFNTGELFF. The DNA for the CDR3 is TGTGCCAGCAGCCGGGGACACTTTAACACCGGGGAGCTGTTTTTT.

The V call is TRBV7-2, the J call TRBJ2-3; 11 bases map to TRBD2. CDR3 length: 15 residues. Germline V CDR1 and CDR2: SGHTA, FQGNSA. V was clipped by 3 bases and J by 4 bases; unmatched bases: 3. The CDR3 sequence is CASSFSGGAADTQYF. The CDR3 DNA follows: TGTGCCAGCAGCTTTAGCGGGGGGGCCGCAGATACGCAGTATTTT.

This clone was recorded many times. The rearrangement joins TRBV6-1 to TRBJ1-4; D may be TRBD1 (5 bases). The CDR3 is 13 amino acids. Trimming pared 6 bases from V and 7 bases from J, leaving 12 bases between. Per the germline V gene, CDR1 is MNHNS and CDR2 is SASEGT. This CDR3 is CASREIGGEKLFF. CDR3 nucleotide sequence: TGTGCCAGCAGGGAGATTGGGGGTGAAAAACTGTTTTTT.

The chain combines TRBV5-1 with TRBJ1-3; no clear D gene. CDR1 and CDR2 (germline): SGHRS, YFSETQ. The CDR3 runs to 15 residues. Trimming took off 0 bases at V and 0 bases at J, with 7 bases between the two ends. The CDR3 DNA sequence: TGCGCCAGCAGCTTGGACGGGAACTCTGGAAACACCATATATTTT. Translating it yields CASSLDGNSGNTIYF.

CDR3 in DNA: TGTGCCAGCAGCGGTCCCGGGACAGGGATTTACGAGCAGTACTTC. Protein sequence: CASSGPGTGIYEQYF. The rearrangement joins TRBV9 to TRBJ2-7; 9 bases are a match to TRBD1. V lost 3 bases and J lost 4; bases outside the gene matches: 8. Germline CDR1 and CDR2: SGDLS and YYNGEE. The CDR3 runs 15 residues.

In nucleotides, the CDR3 is TGCGCCAGCAGCCGCGTTGTGGAGGGTGGAACGAACACTGAAGCTTTCTTT. The encoded protein is CASSRVVEGGTNTEAFF. V usage is TRBV4-3 and J usage is TRBJ1-1, with D hard to call. Trimming cost V 4 bases and J 1 base, with 19 bases left between them. The germline V gene has CDR1 LGHNA and CDR2 YSLEER. The CDR3 sequence is 17 residues long.

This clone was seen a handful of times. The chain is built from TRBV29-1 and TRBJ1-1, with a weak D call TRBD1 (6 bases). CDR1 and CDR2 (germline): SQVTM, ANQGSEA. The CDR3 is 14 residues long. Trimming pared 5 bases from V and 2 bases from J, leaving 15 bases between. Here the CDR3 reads CSVRGGDINTEAFF. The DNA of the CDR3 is TGCAGCGTTAGGGGGGGAGACATTAACACTGAAGCTTTCTTT.

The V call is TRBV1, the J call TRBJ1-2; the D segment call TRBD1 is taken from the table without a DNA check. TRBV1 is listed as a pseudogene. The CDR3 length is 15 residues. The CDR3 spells CTSSQNTVLNYGYTF. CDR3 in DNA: TGCACCAGCAGCCAAAACACAGTCCTTAACTATGGCTACACCTTC.